The 23 T cell receptor beta chains listed next were all sequenced from one sample in a study of cytomegalovirus exposure and HLA in healthy donors. The assay was immunoSEQ multiplex PCR, and TCRdb's table has in-frame clones only and misses some. The data hold about 130,000 clones, with about 87% observed a single time. The sequencing sample was made of PBMCs. The receptors here all came from a woman in her thirties in good health and CMV-seropositive.

The rearrangement uses TRBV5-1 and TRBJ1-4, with D possibly being TRBD1 (6 bases). The V and J ends lost 4 bases and 0 bases respectively, with 13 bases between them. Germline CDR1 reads SGHRS; CDR2 reads YFSETQ. The CDR3 is 16 residues long. For the CDR3, the DNA is TGCGCCAGCAGCCTTGGACAGATTGCAACTAATGAAAAACTGTTTTTT. It yields the protein CASSLGQIATNEKLFF.

This chain connects TRBV11-2 to TRBJ2-5; 11 nucleotides match TRBD1. The CDR3 totals 14 residues. The V gene's germline CDR1 is SGHAT and CDR2 FQNNGV. With 5 bases clipped from V and 7 bases from J, the junction kept 6 bases outside the gene matches. Here the CDR3 reads CASSTGQGAGTQYF. CDR3 in DNA: TGTGCCAGCAGCACAGGACAGGGGGCAGGGACCCAGTACTTC.

J is TRBJ2-7 and V is TRBV10-3; no reliable D call. V lost 0 bases and J 3 bases, leaving 15 bases between the germline ends. The CDR3 is made up of 16 amino acids. Germline V gene lookup returns CDR1 ENHRY and CDR2 SYGVKD. The CDR3 loop is CAISESGAIINYEQYF. The CDR3 nucleotides are TGTGCCATCAGTGAGTCAGGAGCCATCATTAACTACGAGCAGTACTTC.

The CDR3 is CASSPGQYYEQYF. The CDR3 DNA sequence: TGTGCCAGTAGTCCGGGACAATACTACGAGCAGTACTTC. The V and J genes are TRBV19 and TRBJ2-7, with D possibly matching TRBD1 (6 bases). Germline V gives CDR1 LNHDA, CDR2 SQIVND (reference sequence). V lost 5 bases and J 3 bases, leaving 11 bases between the germline ends. This CDR3 region has 13 residues.

The chain couples TRBV6-5 to TRBJ1-2, with 9 positions matching TRBD1. The CDR3 is 16 residues long. CDR1 and CDR2 from the germline V gene are MNHEY and SVGAGI. The trim removed 2 bases at V and 4 bases at J, leaving 8 bases unmatched. The CDR3 is CASSYTWGQGPYGYTF. The CDR3 DNA reads as TGTGCCAGCAGTTACACGTGGGGACAGGGCCCCTATGGCTACACCTTC.

A single count supports this clone. The chain carries TRBV19 and TRBJ2-1, with TRBD2 matching over 11 bases. Germline CDR1 reads LNHDA; CDR2 reads SQIVND (reference sequence). CDR3 length: 17 residues. J lost 6 bases, V lost 6 bases, and 13 bases had no gene match. CDR3: CASSQTSGRNSFNEQFF. The CDR3 DNA follows: TGTGCCAGTAGCCAAACTAGCGGGAGAAATTCTTTCAATGAGCAGTTCTTC. Looking up the rest from reference TRBV19 and TRBJ2-1 gives the full variable domain: DGGITQSPKYLFRKEGQNVTLSCEQNLNHDAMYWYRQDPGQGLRLIYYSQIVNDFQKGDIAEGYSVSREKKESFPLTVTSAQKNPTAFYLCASSQTSGRNSFNEQFFGPGTRLTVL.

This clone was seen only once. The chain is built from TRBV7-6 and TRBJ1-4; D call uncertain. Trimming removed 0 bases from V and 6 bases from J, with 5 bases in between. The CDR3 consists of 13 residues. Per the germline V gene, CDR1 is SGHVS and CDR2 is FNYEAQ. The CDR3 DNA follows: TGTGCCAGCAGCTTAGCCACATATGAAAAACTGTTTTTT. This translates into CASSLATYEKLFF.

The genes are TRBV7-2 and TRBJ1-5; 8 bases are a match to TRBD1. Germline V gives CDR1 SGHTA, CDR2 FQGNSA. The CDR3 is 17 amino acids. The V gene end was trimmed by 1 base and the J gene end by 4 bases; junction bases not matched to a gene: 9. The CDR3 bases are TGTGCCAGCAGCTTAGGATTTTCAGGGGGCCTTAATCAGCCCCAGCATTTT. This sequence encodes CASSLGFSGGLNQPQHF.

The V call is TRBV7-2, the J call TRBJ2-1; D unresolved. This CDR3 comprises 15 residues. Trimming shortened V by 1 base and J by 9 bases, and 16 bases separated the two germline ends. Germline loops: CDR1 SGHTA, CDR2 FQGNSA. The CDR3 spells CASSLVSFRQSEQFF. The DNA for the CDR3 is TGTGCCAGCAGCTTAGTGTCTTTTAGACAAAGTGAGCAGTTCTTC.

A single count supports this clone. The gene calls are TRBV2 and TRBJ2-7; the D is unclear. The CDR3 extends over 13 amino acids. V was shortened by 3 bases and J by 2 bases, with 8 bases between the two germline ends. Germline assignment: CDR1 SNHLY and CDR2 FYNNEI. The CDR3 nucleotides read TGTGCCAGCAGTGAGCGTTCCGCCTACGAGCAGTACTTC. Protein product: CASSERSAYEQYF.

J is TRBJ1-2 and V is TRBV18, with D tentatively TRBD1 (5 bases). Trimming removed 6 bases from V and 0 bases from J, with 17 bases in between. This CDR3 has 16 amino acids. CDR1 KGHSH and CDR2 LQKENI come from the germline V gene. The CDR3 loop reads CASSPPDQGSNYGYTF. The CDR3 region has the DNA TGTGCCAGCTCCCCCCCGGATCAGGGTTCTAACTATGGCTACACCTTC.

The chain is built from TRBV15 and TRBJ2-7; a possible D gene is TRBD2 (6 bases). The CDR3 length is 15 residues. Germline V gene lookup returns CDR1 LNHNV and CDR2 YYDKDF (reference sequence). The V end lost 4 bases, the J end lost 2 bases, and 15 bases lay between the germline ends. The CDR3 nucleotides read TGTGCCACCAGCACCTCAACTAGCTGGACCTACGAGCAGTACTTC. This translates into CATSTSTSWTYEQYF.

V usage is TRBV7-2 and J usage is TRBJ2-7, with TRBD2 matching over 15 bases. V shed 5 bases, J shed 3 bases, and the junction held 8 bases outside the gene matches. This CDR3 is built from 17 residues. CDR1 and CDR2 (germline): SGHTA, FQGNSA. This CDR3 is CASSVMGLAGGNYEQYF. The DNA of the CDR3 is TGTGCCAGCAGCGTCATGGGACTAGCGGGGGGCAACTACGAGCAGTACTTC.

This chain uses TRBV5-4 with TRBJ1-2; 7 positions agree with TRBD1. Germline lookup yields CDR1 SGHNT and CDR2 YYREEE (reference sequence). The CDR3 length is 14 residues. V trimming: 2 bases; J trimming: 3 bases; junction bases outside the gene matches: 4. This CDR3 reads CASSFFTGDYGYTF. CDR3 coding DNA: TGTGCCAGCAGCTTCTTTACAGGGGACTATGGCTACACCTTC.

This chain joins TRBV2 and TRBJ1-1, with 7 nucleotides matching TRBD1. Looked up from germline, CDR1 is SNHLY and CDR2 is FYNNEI. The CDR3 consists of 14 residues. V lost 5 bases, J lost 8 bases, and 11 bases stayed unmatched. The DNA of the CDR3 is TGTGCCAGCAGTCAAATGATAGGGGGCGGAGAAGCTTTCTTT. Translation gives CASSQMIGGGEAFF.

The chain joins TRBV29-1 to TRBJ1-1, with 7 nucleotides matching TRBD1. CDR3 length: 13 residues. Germline V gene lookup returns CDR1 SQVTM and CDR2 ANQGSEA. Trimming cost V 6 bases and J 3 bases; bases outside gene matches: 7. The CDR3 protein is CSVAGGLDTEAFF. As DNA, the CDR3 is TGCAGCGTAGCAGGGGGATTGGACACTGAAGCTTTCTTT.

This chain joins TRBV19 and TRBJ1-1; 8 bases are shared with TRBD1. Germline CDR1 reads LNHDA; CDR2 reads SQIVND (reference sequence). The CDR3 is 13 amino acids. V trimming: 5 bases; J trimming: 7 bases; junction bases outside the gene matches: 6. The CDR3 DNA is TGTGCCAGTAGTTTCCGGACAGGGAGTGAAGCTTTCTTT. Protein: CASSFRTGSEAFF.

The chain has TRBV27 and TRBJ2-3, with D maybe TRBD1 (5 bases). There are 15 residues in the CDR3. Trimming took 1 base from V and 2 from J, leaving 10 bases between them. The germline gives CDR1 MNHEY, CDR2 SMNVEV (reference sequence). CDR3 DNA: TGTGCCAGCAGTTTATGGGGCAGGGACACAGATACGCAGTATTTT. It is translated as CASSLWGRDTDTQYF.

The chain links TRBV5-8 to TRBJ1-5, with D perhaps matching TRBD1 (5 bases). The germline V gene has CDR1 SGHTS and CDR2 YDEGEE. The CDR3 has 15 amino acids. The ends were cut back, 4 bases at V and 0 bases at J, with 11 bases in the middle. The CDR3 is CASSGGETSNQPQHF. The DNA of the CDR3 is TGTGCCAGCAGCGGGGGGGAAACTAGCAATCAGCCCCAGCATTTT.

The V call is TRBV7-9, the J call TRBJ2-2; 7 nucleotides match TRBD2. The V gene end was trimmed by 0 bases and the J gene end by 2 bases; junction bases not matched to a gene: 6. CDR1 is SEHNR, CDR2 FQNEAQ, per germline (reference sequence). The CDR3 has 17 residues. Here the CDR3 DNA reads TGTGCCAGCAGCTTAGCCCCCCAGCGGGGCAACACCGGGGAGCTGTTTTTT. Its translation: CASSLAPQRGNTGELFF.

V and J are TRBV9 and TRBJ1-2; 9 nucleotides match TRBD1. This CDR3 is 15 amino acids long. V was clipped by 1 base and J by 6 bases; unmatched bases: 7. Per germline, CDR1 SGDLS and CDR2 YYNGEE. The CDR3 DNA follows: TGTGCCAGCAGCGTAACAGGACAGGGGATCGATGGCTACACCTTC. It is translated as CASSVTGQGIDGYTF.

This chain uses TRBV7-8 with TRBJ2-5, with 10 bases lining up with TRBD2. J gave up 5 bases and V 7 bases, and 7 bases lay outside the gene matches. The CDR3 extends over 14 amino acids. Germline V gene lookup returns CDR1 SGHVS and CDR2 FQNEAQ. CDR3 protein: CASKGLAGVETQYF. DNA for the CDR3: TGTGCCAGCAAAGGGCTAGCGGGGGTGGAGACCCAGTACTTC.

The V call is TRBV5-6, the J call TRBJ2-5, with D hard to call. The CDR3 spans 13 residues. Germline CDR1 SGHDT, CDR2 YYEEEE. The V gene lost 7 bases and the J gene lost 1 base, with 11 bases spanning the gap. The CDR3 nucleotides are TGTGCCAGCGGTTCTCGAGGCCAAGAGACCCAGTACTTC. It is translated as CASGSRGQETQYF.